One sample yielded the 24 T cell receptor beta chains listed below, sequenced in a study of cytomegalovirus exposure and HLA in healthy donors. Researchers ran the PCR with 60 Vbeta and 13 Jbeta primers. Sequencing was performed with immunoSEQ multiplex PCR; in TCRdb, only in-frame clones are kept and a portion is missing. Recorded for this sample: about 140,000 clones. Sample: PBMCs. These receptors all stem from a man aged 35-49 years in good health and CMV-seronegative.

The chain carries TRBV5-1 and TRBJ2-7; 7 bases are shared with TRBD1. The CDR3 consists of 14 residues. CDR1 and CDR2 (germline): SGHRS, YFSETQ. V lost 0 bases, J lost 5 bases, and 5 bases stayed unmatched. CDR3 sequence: CASSLETGNHEQYF. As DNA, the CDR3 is TGCGCCAGCAGCTTGGAGACAGGGAACCACGAGCAGTACTTC.

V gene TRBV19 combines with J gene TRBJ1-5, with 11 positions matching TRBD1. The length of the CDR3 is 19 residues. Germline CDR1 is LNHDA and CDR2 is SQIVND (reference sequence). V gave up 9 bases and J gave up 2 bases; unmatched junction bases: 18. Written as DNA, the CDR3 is TGTGCCAGCTCCATCGGGTGGTCCGGGACAGGGGGGCGCAATCAGCCCCAGCATTTT. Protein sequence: CASSIGWSGTGGRNQPQHF.

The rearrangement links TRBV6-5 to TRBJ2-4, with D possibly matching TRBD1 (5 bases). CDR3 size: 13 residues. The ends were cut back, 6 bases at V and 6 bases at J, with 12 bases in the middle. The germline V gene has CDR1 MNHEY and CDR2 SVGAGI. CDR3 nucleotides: TGTGCCAGCAGGACAAGGGGTAGAAACATTCAGTACTTC. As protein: CASRTRGRNIQYF.

The CDR3 is CASSFSGLSSYEQYF. The CDR3 DNA reads as TGTGCCAGCAGCTTTAGCGGCTTAAGCTCCTACGAGCAGTACTTC. V and J are TRBV11-2 and TRBJ2-7, with D possibly matching TRBD2 (6 bases). The germline V and J ends were trimmed by 3 bases and 0 bases, with 12 bases remaining between them. The CDR3 is 15 residues long. Germline V gene lookup returns CDR1 SGHAT and CDR2 FQNNGV.

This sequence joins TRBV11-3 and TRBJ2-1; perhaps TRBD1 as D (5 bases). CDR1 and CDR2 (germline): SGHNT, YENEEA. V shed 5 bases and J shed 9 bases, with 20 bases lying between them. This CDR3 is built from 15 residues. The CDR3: CASSQGAGMGGEQFF. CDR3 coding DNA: TGTGCCAGCAGCCAAGGGGCAGGGATGGGTGGTGAGCAGTTCTTC. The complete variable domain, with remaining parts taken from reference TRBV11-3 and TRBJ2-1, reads EAGVVQSPRYKIIEKKQPVAFWCNPISGHNTLYWYLQNLGQGPELLIRYENEEAVDDSQLPKDRFSAERLKGVDSTLKIQPAELGDSAVYLCASSQGAGMGGEQFFGPGTRLTVL.

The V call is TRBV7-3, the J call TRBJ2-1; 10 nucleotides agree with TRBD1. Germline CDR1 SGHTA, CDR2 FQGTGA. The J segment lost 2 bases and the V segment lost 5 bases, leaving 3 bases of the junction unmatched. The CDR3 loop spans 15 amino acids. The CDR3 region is CASSEDRGAYNEQFF. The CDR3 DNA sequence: TGTGCCAGCAGCGAGGACAGGGGGGCCTACAATGAGCAGTTCTTC.

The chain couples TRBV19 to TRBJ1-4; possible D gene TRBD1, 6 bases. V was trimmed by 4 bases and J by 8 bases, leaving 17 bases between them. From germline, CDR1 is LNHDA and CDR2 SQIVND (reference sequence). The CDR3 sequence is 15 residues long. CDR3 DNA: TGTGCCAGTAGTAGCGCACAGGGTGGGATGGAAAAACTGTTTTTT. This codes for CASSSAQGGMEKLFF.

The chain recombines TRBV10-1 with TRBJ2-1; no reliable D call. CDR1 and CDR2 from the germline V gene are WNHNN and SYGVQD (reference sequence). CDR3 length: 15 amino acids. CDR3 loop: CAARSPQLSYNEQFF. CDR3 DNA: TGCGCTGCGCGATCTCCACAGTTGTCCTACAATGAGCAGTTCTTC.

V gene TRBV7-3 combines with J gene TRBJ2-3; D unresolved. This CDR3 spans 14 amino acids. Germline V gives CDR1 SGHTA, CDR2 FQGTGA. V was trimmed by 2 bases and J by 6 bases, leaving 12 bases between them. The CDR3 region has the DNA TGTGCCAGCAGCTTACCCGACATCACGGATACGCAGTATTTT. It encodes CASSLPDITDTQYF.

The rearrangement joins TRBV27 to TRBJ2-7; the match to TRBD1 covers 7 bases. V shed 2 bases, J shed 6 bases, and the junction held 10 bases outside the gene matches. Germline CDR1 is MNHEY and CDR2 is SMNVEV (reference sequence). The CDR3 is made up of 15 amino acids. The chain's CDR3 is CASSLGTTGLAEQYF. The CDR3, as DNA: TGTGCCAGCAGTTTAGGGACGACAGGGTTGGCCGAGCAGTACTTC.

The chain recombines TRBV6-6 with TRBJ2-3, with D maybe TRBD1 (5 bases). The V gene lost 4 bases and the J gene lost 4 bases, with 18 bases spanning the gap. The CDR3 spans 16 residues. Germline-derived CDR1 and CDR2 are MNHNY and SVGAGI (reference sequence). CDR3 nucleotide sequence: TGTGCCAGCAGTTCCCGGCCTCTAAGGGGTGCAGATACGCAGTATTTT. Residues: CASSSRPLRGADTQYF.

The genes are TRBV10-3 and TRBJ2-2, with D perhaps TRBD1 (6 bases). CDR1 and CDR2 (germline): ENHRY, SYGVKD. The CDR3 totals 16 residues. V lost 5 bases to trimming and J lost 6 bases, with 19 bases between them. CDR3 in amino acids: CAISNLQGDLAGELFF. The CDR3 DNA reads TGTGCCATCAGTAACTTACAGGGAGACTTAGCCGGGGAGCTGTTTTTT.

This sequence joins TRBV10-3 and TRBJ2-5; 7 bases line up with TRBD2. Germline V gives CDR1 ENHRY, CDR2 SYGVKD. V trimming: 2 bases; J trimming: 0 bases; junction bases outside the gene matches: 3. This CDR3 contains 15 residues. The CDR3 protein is CAISEPRGDQETQYF. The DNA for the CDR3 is TGTGCCATCAGTGAGCCCCGGGGGGACCAAGAGACCCAGTACTTC.

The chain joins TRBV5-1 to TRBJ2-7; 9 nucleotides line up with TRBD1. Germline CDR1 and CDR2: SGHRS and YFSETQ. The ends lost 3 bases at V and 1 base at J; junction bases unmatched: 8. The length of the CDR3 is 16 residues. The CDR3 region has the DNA TGCGCCAGCAGCTGGGGGACAGGGCCCGAGTCCTACGAGCAGTACTTC. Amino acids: CASSWGTGPESYEQYF.

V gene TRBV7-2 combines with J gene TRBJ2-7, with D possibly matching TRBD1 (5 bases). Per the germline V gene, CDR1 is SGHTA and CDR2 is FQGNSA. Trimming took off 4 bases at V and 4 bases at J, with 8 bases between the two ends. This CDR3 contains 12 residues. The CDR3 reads CASSSQGYEQYF. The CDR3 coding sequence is TGTGCCAGCAGCTCTCAGGGTTACGAGCAGTACTTC.

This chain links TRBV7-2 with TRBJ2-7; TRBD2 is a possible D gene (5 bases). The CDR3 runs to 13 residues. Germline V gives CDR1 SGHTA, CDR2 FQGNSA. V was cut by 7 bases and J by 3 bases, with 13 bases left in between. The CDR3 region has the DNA TGTGCCAGCACCGTTTTAGGAGGCTACGAGCAGTACTTC. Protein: CASTVLGGYEQYF.

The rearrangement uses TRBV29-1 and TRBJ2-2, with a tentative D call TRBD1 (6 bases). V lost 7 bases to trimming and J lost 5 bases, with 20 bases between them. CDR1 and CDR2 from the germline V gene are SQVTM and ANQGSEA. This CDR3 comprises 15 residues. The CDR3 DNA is TGCAGCGCCCGAAGGGTGACAGGTGGGACCGGGGAGCTGTTTTTT. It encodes CSARRVTGGTGELFF.

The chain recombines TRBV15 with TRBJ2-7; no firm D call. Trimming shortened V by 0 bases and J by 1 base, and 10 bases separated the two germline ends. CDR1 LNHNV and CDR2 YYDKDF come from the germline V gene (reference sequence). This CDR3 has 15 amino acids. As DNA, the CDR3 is TGTGCCACCAGCAGAGATGCCTCGCTATCCTACGAGCAGTACTTC. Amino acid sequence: CATSRDASLSYEQYF.

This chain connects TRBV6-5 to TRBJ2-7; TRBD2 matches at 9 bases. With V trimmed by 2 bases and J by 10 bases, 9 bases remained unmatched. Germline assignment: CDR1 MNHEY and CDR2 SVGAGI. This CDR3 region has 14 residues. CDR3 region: CASSYGTSNTKQYF. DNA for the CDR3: TGTGCCAGCAGTTACGGGACTAGCAATACGAAACAGTACTTC.

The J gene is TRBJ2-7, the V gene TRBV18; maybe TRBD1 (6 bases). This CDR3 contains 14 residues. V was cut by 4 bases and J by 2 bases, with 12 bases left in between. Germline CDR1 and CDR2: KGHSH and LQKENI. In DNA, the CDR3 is TGTGCCAGCTCACACCGGGACAACCCCTACGAGCAGTACTTC. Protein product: CASSHRDNPYEQYF.

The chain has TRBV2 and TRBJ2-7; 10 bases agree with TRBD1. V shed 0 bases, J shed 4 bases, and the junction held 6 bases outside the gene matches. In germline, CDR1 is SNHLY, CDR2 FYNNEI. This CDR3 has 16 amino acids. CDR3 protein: CASSEAWTGGDYEQYF. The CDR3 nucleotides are TGTGCCAGCAGTGAAGCCTGGACAGGGGGAGATTACGAGCAGTACTTC.

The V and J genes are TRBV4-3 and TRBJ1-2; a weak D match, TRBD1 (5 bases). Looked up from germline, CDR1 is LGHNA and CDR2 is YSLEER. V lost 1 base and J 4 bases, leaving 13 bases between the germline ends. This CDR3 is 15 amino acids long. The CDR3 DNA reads TGCGCCAGCAGCCAAGGAATTTCAGGGATCTATGGCTACACCTTC. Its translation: CASSQGISGIYGYTF.

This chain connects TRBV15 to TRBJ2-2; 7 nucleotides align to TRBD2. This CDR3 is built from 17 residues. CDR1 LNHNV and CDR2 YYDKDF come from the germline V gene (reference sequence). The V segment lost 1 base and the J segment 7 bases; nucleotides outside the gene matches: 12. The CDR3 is CATSRVVGSREDGELFF. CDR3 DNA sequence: TGTGCCACCAGCAGAGTGGTAGGGTCTCGGGAGGACGGGGAGCTGTTTTTT. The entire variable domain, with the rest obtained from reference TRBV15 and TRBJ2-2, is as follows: DAMVIQNPRYQVTQFGKPVTLSCSQTLNHNVMYWYQQKSSQAPKLLFHYYDKDFNNEADTPDNFQSRRPNTSFCFLDIRSPGLGDTAMYLCATSRVVGSREDGELFFGEGSRLTVL.

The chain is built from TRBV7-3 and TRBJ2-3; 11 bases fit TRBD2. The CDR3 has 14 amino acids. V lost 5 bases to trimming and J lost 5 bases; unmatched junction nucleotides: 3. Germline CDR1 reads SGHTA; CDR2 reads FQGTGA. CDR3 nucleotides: TGTGCCAGCAGCCCTGGGACTAGCGGAGATACGCAGTATTTT. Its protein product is CASSPGTSGDTQYF.